This T cell receptor (beta chain) is from a study of T cells in Graves' hyperthyroidism and ophthalmopathy. There were TCR beta CDR3 regions amplified from RNA transcripts. During a first-round RT-PCR of the TCR CDR3, the HTBI primer set was used. TCRdb processed the multiplex PCR reads anew with MiXCR; each CDR3 protein has one entry. The table records approximately 370,000 distinct CDR3 sequences, around 14% of them present only once. Trimming removed 6 bases from V and 5 bases from J; junction bases left unmatched: 8. The CDR3 is 14 amino acids. Looked up from germline, CDR1 is SEHNR and CDR2 is FQNEAQ (reference sequence).

The chain couples TRBV7-9 to TRBJ2-7; TRBD1 matches 9 bases. This sequence was found in a woman between 25 and 40 years old with Graves' hyperthyroidism. The specimen sequenced was blood. The CDR3, as DNA: TGTGCCAGCAGGTCCAGACAGGGGGTGGACGAGCAGTACTTC. This codes for CASRSRQGVDEQYF.